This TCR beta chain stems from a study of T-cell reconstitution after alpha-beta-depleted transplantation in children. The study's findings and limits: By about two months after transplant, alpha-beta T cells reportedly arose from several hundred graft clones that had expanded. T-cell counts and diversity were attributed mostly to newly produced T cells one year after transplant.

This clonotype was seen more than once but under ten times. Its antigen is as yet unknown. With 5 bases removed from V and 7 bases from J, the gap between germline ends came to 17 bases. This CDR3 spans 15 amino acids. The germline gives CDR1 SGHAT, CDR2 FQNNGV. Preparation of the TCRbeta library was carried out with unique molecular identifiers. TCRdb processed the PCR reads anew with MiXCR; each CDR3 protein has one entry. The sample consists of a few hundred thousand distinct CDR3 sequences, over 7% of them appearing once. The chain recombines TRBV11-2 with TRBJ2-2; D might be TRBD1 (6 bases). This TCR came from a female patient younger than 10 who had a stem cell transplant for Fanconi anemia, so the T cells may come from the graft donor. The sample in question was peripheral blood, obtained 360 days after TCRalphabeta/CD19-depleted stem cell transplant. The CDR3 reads CASSQGQGQGGELFF. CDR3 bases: TGTGCCAGCAGCCAGGGGCAGGGGCAAGGCGGGGAGCTGTTTTTT.